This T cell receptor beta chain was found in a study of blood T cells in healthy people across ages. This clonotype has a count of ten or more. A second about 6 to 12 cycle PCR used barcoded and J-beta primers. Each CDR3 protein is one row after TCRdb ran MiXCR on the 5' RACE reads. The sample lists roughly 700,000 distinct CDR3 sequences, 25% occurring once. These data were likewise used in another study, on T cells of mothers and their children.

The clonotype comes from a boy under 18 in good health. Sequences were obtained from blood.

The CDR3 spells CASSLGLAETDTQYF. DNA of the CDR3: TGTGCCAGCAGCCTTGGACTAGCGGAAACAGATACGCAGTATTTT. J is TRBJ2-3 and V is TRBV4-2; 10 bases agree with TRBD2. Germline lookup yields CDR1 LGHNA and CDR2 YNFKEQ. The V segment lost 4 bases and the J segment 3 bases; nucleotides outside the gene matches: 4. The CDR3 extends over 15 amino acids.